This T cell receptor beta chain was documented in a study of T cells in Graves' hyperthyroidism and ophthalmopathy. RNA transcripts gave rise to amplified TCR beta CDR3 regions. An initial round of RT-PCR targeting the TCR CDR3 relied on the HTBI primer set. TCRdb fed the multiplex PCR reads into MiXCR, producing one record per CDR3 protein. The sample shows more than 300,000 distinct CDR3 sequences, about 14% of them seen only once. An approximately 10 ml volume of fresh peripheral blood provided the PBMCs. The CDR3 contains 14 residues. Trimming removed 4 bases from V and 4 bases from J; junction bases left unmatched: 5. The germline gives CDR1 SGHTA, CDR2 FQGNSA. Many counts were recorded for this clonotype.

The rearrangement links TRBV7-2 to TRBJ2-7; 9 nucleotides align to TRBD1. The sequence derives from a woman between 25 and 40 years old with Graves' ophthalmopathy. Sequenced input: blood. DNA for the CDR3: TGTGCCAGCAGCTCGAGACAGGGGGGGTACGAGCAGTACTTC. Protein sequence: CASSSRQGGYEQYF.